Shown below are 15 T cell receptor beta chains from a single sample sequenced in a study of OX40 agonist ivuxolimab in advanced cancers. The protocol was immunoSEQ multiplex PCR, while the TCRdb copy is restricted to in-frame clones and leaves out a portion. The sample lists tens of thousands of clones, around 89% seen once, with 18% in the top ten. The sequencing here drew on CD4+ or CD8+ T cells sorted from blood, taken in a trial of the OX40 agonist ivuxolimab. The receptors were sampled from an adult with an advanced solid tumor such as melanoma, head and neck, liver or kidney cancer.

The rearrangement uses TRBV28 and TRBJ2-7; maybe TRBD2 (6 bases). From germline, CDR1 is MDHEN and CDR2 SYDVKM. The V and J ends lost 0 bases and 2 bases respectively, with 8 bases between them. The CDR3 totals 14 residues. Written as DNA, the CDR3 is TGTGCCAGCAGTTTATGGCGGGAAACCTACGAGCAGTACTTC. Translation gives CASSLWRETYEQYF.

This clone has a single count. The genes are TRBV11-2 and TRBJ2-2; D is unresolved. Germline assignment: CDR1 SGHAT and CDR2 FQNNGV. This CDR3 region has 12 residues. The V end lost 7 bases, the J end lost 5 bases, and 8 bases lay between the germline ends. CDR3 in DNA: TGTGCCAGCACCAGAGGAACCGGGGAGCTGTTTTTT. Translated, it gives CASTRGTGELFF.

The chain links TRBV6-1 to TRBJ2-1; TRBD2 matches 8 bases. This CDR3 is 17 amino acids long. The germline V gene encodes CDR1 MNHNS and CDR2 SASEGT. The V segment lost 4 bases and the J segment 0 bases; nucleotides outside the gene matches: 8. The CDR3 reads CASSVFGLADSYNEQFF. The CDR3 coding sequence is TGTGCCAGCAGTGTATTCGGACTAGCAGACTCCTACAATGAGCAGTTCTTC.

The chain combines TRBV10-2 with TRBJ2-1; TRBD2 matches at 7 bases. This CDR3 has 13 amino acids. Germline lookup yields CDR1 WSHSY and CDR2 SAAADI. After removal of 8 bases from V and 1 base from J, the junction contained 2 bases not matched to a gene. CDR3 in DNA: TGCGCCAGCGGGGAGGGGTCCTACAATGAGCAGTTCTTC. Its protein product is CASGEGSYNEQFF.

This chain uses TRBV28 with TRBJ2-3, with 7 bases lining up with TRBD1. This CDR3 comprises 15 residues. Losses at the gene ends were 5 bases for V and 3 bases for J; bases not matched to a gene: 8. Germline lookup yields CDR1 MDHEN and CDR2 SYDVKM. CDR3 nucleotide sequence: TGTGCCAGCAGTGCCCGACAGGGTGGAACAGATACGCAGTATTTT. Translated, it gives CASSARQGGTDTQYF.

V and J are TRBV15 and TRBJ2-1, with 10 bases identical to TRBD2. With V trimmed by 1 base and J by 5 bases, 5 bases remained unmatched. The CDR3 totals 16 residues. Per the germline V gene, CDR1 is LNHNV and CDR2 is YYDKDF (reference sequence). The CDR3 loop reads CATSRVLAGGDNEQFF. CDR3 sequence (DNA): TGTGCCACCAGCAGAGTCTTAGCGGGAGGCGACAATGAGCAGTTCTTC.

This chain joins TRBV11-1 and TRBJ2-1; D is perhaps TRBD2 (7 bases). With 5 bases removed from V and 5 bases from J, the gap between germline ends came to 19 bases. Germline-derived CDR1 and CDR2 are SGHAT and FQDESV (reference sequence). The CDR3 loop spans 16 amino acids. DNA of the CDR3: TGTGCCAGCAGCACAGGGACTCGACTAGCTCACAATGAGCAGTTCTTC. This gives the protein CASSTGTRLAHNEQFF.

This chain links TRBV15 with TRBJ2-1; TRBD2 might be the D (6 bases). CDR3 length: 17 amino acids. Trimming removed 0 bases from V and 1 base from J, with 13 bases in between. The germline V gene encodes CDR1 LNHNV and CDR2 YYDKDF (reference sequence). CDR3 in amino acids: CATSRDGDSPSYNEQFF. The CDR3 coding sequence is TGTGCCACCAGCAGAGATGGGGACTCGCCGTCCTACAATGAGCAGTTCTTC.

This chain uses TRBV7-9 with TRBJ2-1, with D possibly being TRBD2 (5 bases). V gave up 5 bases and J gave up 9 bases, with 20 bases separating them. From germline, CDR1 is SEHNR and CDR2 FQNEAQ (reference sequence). This CDR3 comprises 15 residues. CDR3 protein: CASSPPGVSTREQFF. DNA of the CDR3: TGTGCCAGCAGCCCCCCCGGGGTGTCCACGCGTGAGCAGTTCTTC.

The chain joins TRBV5-8 to TRBJ2-7; D ambiguous. Germline V gene data show CDR1 as SGHTS and CDR2 as YDEGEE. V lost 1 base to trimming and J lost 3 bases, with 14 bases between them. The CDR3 loop spans 15 amino acids. CDR3 amino acids: CASSLWVDGDYEQYF. For the CDR3, the DNA is TGTGCCAGCAGCTTGTGGGTGGACGGAGACTACGAGCAGTACTTC.

The chain links TRBV9 to TRBJ2-1; D is unresolved. Trimming stripped 0 bases from V and 6 bases from J, with 13 bases between. In germline, CDR1 is SGDLS, CDR2 YYNGEE. The CDR3 length is 15 residues. For the CDR3, the DNA is TGTGCCAGCAGCGTAGACGATTGGAGTGGCAATGAGCAGTTCTTC. Translating gives CASSVDDWSGNEQFF. The variable domain in full, completed from reference TRBV9 and TRBJ2-1, reads DSGVTQTPKHLITATGQRVTLRCSPRSGDLSVYWYQQSLDQGLQFLIQYYNGEERAKGNILERFSAQQFPDLHSELNLSSLELGDSALYFCASSVDDWSGNEQFFGPGTRLTVL.

The rearrangement uses TRBV6-5 and TRBJ2-2, with D maybe TRBD2 (6 bases). Between the trimmed V and J ends, which lost 11 bases and 5 bases, there was a span of 18 bases. The CDR3 covers 14 residues. Germline lookup yields CDR1 MNHEY and CDR2 SVGAGI. The DNA of the CDR3 is TGTGCCGCCAGGACCGGGGAGGAAACCGGGGAGCTGTTTTTT. It yields the protein CAARTGEETGELFF.

The V gene is TRBV5-4, the J gene TRBJ2-2, with D perhaps assigned TRBD1 or TRBD2 (6 bases each). The CDR3 length is 16 residues. V lost 4 bases and J 7 bases, leaving 20 bases between the germline ends. Germline V gene sequence: CDR1 SGHNT, CDR2 YYREEE (reference sequence). The CDR3 sequence is CASSLDLGGIVGELFF. CDR3 nucleotides: TGTGCCAGCAGCCTCGACTTAGGGGGGATTGTCGGGGAGCTGTTTTTT.

This chain uses TRBV27 with TRBJ2-3; 7 nucleotides align to TRBD2. This CDR3 comprises 14 residues. After removal of 2 bases from V and 6 bases from J, the junction contained 5 bases not matched to a gene. The germline CDR1 and CDR2 sequences are MNHEY and SMNVEV (reference sequence). In DNA, the CDR3 is TGTGCCAGCAGTTTAGCGGGAGATCTGGATACGCAGTATTTT. Translation gives CASSLAGDLDTQYF.

The chain recombines TRBV7-8 with TRBJ2-3; D remains ambiguous. Germline-derived CDR1 and CDR2 are SGHVS and FQNEAQ. The CDR3 has 15 residues. V was trimmed by 5 bases and J by 1 base, leaving 13 bases between them. The CDR3 coding sequence is TGTGCCAGCAGCCCCAGGTGGGTGGGCACAGATACGCAGTATTTT. It encodes CASSPRWVGTDTQYF.